This paragraph reports one TCR beta chain. Its specificity is unknown. After removal of 0 bases from V and 6 bases from J, the junction contained 5 bases not matched to a gene. The CDR3 runs 15 residues. The germline gives CDR1 DFQATT, CDR2 SNEGSKA (reference sequence). The entry originates in a study of T cell repertoires in cytomegalovirus infection. Study-level background: Both recently identified HLA-C-restricted and well-studied HLA-B-restricted CMV epitopes were used in the study. Both a matching HLA type and CMV infection were indicated by public TCR beta signatures.

TCRdb passed the reads through MiXCR, listing each CDR3 protein once. This sample has roughly 500,000 distinct CDR3 sequences, with roughly a third found just once. The rearrangement links TRBV20-1 to TRBJ1-5; 10 bases are a match to TRBD1. This clonotype originated in a human donor in good health (CMV status not recorded). Some clones in this sample may be carry-over from other donors' samples. The material sequenced was cultured PBMCs, taken from culture after CMV antigen stimulation. DNA of the CDR3: TGCAGTGCTAGAGAGACAGGGGGCGCGGCTCAGCCCCAGCATTTT. It yields the protein CSARETGGAAQPQHF.